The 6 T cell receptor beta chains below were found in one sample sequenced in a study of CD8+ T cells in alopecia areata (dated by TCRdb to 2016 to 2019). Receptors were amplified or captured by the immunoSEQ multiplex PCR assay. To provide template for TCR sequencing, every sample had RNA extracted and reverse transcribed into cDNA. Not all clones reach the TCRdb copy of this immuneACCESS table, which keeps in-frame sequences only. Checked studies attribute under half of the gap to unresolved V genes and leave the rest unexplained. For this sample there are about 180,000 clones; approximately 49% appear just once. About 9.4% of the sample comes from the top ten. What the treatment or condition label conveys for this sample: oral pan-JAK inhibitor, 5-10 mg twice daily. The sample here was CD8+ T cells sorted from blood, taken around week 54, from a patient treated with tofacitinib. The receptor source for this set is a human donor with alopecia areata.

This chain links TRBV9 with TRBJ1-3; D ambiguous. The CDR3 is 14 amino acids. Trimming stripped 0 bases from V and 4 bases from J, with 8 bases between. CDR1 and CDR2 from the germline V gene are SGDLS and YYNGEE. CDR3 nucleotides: TGTGCCAGCAGCGTAGGGGCAGTAGGAAACACCATATATTTT. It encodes CASSVGAVGNTIYF.

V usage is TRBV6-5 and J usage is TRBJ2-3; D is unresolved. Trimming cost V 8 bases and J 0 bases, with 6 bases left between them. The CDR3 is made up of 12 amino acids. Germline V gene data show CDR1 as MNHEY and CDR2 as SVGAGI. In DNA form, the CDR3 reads TGTGCCAGCGGTGGGAGCACAGATACGCAGTATTTT. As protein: CASGGSTDTQYF.

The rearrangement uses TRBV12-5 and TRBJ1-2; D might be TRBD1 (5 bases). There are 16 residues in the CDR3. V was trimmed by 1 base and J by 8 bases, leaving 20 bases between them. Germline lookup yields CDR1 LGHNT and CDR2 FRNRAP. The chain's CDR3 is CASGLDGGSSELGYTF. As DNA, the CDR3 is TGTGCTAGTGGTTTGGACGGGGGATCATCAGAACTCGGCTACACCTTC. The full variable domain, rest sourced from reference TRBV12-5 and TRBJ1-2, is DARVTQTPRHKVTEMGQEVTMRCQPILGHNTVFWYRQTMMQGLELLAYFRNRAPLDDSGMPKDRFSAEMPDATLATLKIQPSEPRDSAVYFCASGLDGGSSELGYTFGSGTRLTVV.

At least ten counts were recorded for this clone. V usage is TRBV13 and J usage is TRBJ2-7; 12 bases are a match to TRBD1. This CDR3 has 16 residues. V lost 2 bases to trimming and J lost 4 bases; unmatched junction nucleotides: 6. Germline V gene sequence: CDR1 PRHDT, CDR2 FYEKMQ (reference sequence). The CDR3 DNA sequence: TGTGCCAGCAGCTTATGGGGACAGGGGGCCGTATACGAGCAGTACTTC. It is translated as CASSLWGQGAVYEQYF.

CDR3 coding DNA: TGTGCCAGCAGCTTAGGGATTGAGTTGAGTGAGCAGTTCTTC. Translated, it gives CASSLGIELSEQFF. V usage is TRBV7-6 and J usage is TRBJ2-1, with D unclear. The CDR3 spans 14 residues. V was trimmed by 1 base and J by 9 bases, leaving 13 bases between them. Germline values: CDR1 SGHVS, CDR2 FNYEAQ.

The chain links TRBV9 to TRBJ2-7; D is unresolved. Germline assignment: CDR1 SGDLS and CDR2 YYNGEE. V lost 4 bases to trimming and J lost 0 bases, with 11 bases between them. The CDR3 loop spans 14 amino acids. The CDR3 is CASSRTVSSYEQYF. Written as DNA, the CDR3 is TGTGCCAGCAGCCGCACGGTAAGCTCCTACGAGCAGTACTTC. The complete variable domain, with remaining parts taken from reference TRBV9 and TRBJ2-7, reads DSGVTQTPKHLITATGQRVTLRCSPRSGDLSVYWYQQSLDQGLQFLIQYYNGEERAKGNILERFSAQQFPDLHSELNLSSLELGDSALYFCASSRTVSSYEQYFGPGTRLTVT.